Below are 5 T cell receptor beta chains sequenced from a single sample in a study of cytomegalovirus exposure and HLA in healthy donors. Vbeta (60) and Jbeta (13) primers were used in the PCR. The data were produced by immunoSEQ multiplex PCR, yet TCRdb's version contains in-frame clones alone and is incomplete. Of about 200,000 clones listed, almost 85% are singletons. The sample comprised PBMCs. The receptors here all came from a woman in her forties or fifties in good health and CMV-seronegative.

The chain joins TRBV5-1 to TRBJ1-4, with D uncertain. The germline CDR1 and CDR2 sequences are SGHRS and YFSETQ. The V gene lost 1 base and the J gene lost 5 bases, with 9 bases spanning the gap. This CDR3 has 14 residues. The CDR3 loop reads CASSLNRPNEKLFF. The CDR3 coding sequence is TGCGCCAGCAGCTTGAACAGACCAAATGAAAAACTGTTTTTT.

This chain uses TRBV5-6 with TRBJ1-2; D possibly corresponds to TRBD1 (6 bases). This CDR3 contains 18 residues. V was shortened by 4 bases and J by 2 bases, with 24 bases between the two germline ends. The germline V gene has CDR1 SGHDT and CDR2 YYEEEE. CDR3 region: CASSPNSGTPKRNYGYTF. CDR3 DNA sequence: TGTGCCAGCAGCCCGAACAGCGGGACACCTAAGAGGAACTATGGCTACACCTTC.

The chain has TRBV9 and TRBJ2-7, with a possible D match to TRBD1 (6 bases). Germline lookup yields CDR1 SGDLS and CDR2 YYNGEE. V lost 4 bases, J lost 2 bases, and 16 bases lay in between. CDR3 length: 15 residues. CDR3 sequence (DNA): TGTGCCAGCAGCTCCCGAGAGGGACACCCCTACGAGCAGTACTTC. Protein sequence: CASSSREGHPYEQYF. The full variable domain, with the rest looked up from reference TRBV9 and TRBJ2-7, is DSGVTQTPKHLITATGQRVTLRCSPRSGDLSVYWYQQSLDQGLQFLIQYYNGEERAKGNILERFSAQQFPDLHSELNLSSLELGDSALYFCASSSREGHPYEQYFGPGTRLTVT.

The rearrangement uses TRBV5-1 and TRBJ2-5; D possibly corresponds to TRBD2 (5 bases). TRBJ2-7 matches the DNA end more closely, so the J call is doubtful. Germline values: CDR1 SGHRS, CDR2 YFSETQ. This CDR3 has 16 amino acids. The CDR3 sequence: CASSLAISSGSYEQYF. The CDR3 bases are TGCGCCAGCAGCTTGGCCATATCGTCGGGGTCCTACGAGCAGTACTTC.

The DNA for the CDR3 is TGTGCCAGCAGGTACGGGAAGAGCCAAGAGACCCAGTACTTC. It is translated as CASRYGKSQETQYF. The J gene is TRBJ2-5, the V gene TRBV2; D might be TRBD2 (5 bases). The V gene lost 6 bases and the J gene lost 1 base, with 12 bases spanning the gap. This CDR3 has 14 amino acids. Germline CDR1 reads SNHLY; CDR2 reads FYNNEI. Looking up the rest from reference TRBV2 and TRBJ2-5 gives the full variable domain: EPEVTQTPSHQVTQMGQEVILRCVPISNHLYFYWYRQILGQKVEFLVSFYNNEISEKSEIFDDQFSVERPDGSNFTLKIRSTKLEDSAMYFCASRYGKSQETQYFGPGTRLLVL.